The next 4 T cell receptor beta chains were all read from a single sample in a study of blood T cells in healthy people across ages. A second PCR, run for about 7 to 11 cycles, used a sample-barcoded 5' primer plus a J-beta primer mix. TCRdb reprocessed the 5' RACE reads with MiXCR, giving one entry per CDR3 protein. The sample consists of approximately 1.5 million distinct CDR3 sequences, almost 35% of them appearing once. Material: blood. The receptors were gathered from a woman in her thirties in good health.

This chain connects TRBV6-1 to TRBJ2-3, with unresolved D. Germline V gene lookup returns CDR1 MNHNS and CDR2 SASEGT. Deletions cut 4 bases from V and 4 bases from J, with 12 bases between. The CDR3 is 14 amino acids. CDR3 sequence reads: CASSAERMSDTQYF. The DNA of the CDR3 is TGTGCCAGCAGTGCTGAGAGGATGTCAGATACGCAGTATTTT.

The rearrangement joins TRBV28 to TRBJ2-3, with D unclear. Germline CDR1 MDHEN, CDR2 SYDVKM. Deletions cut 3 bases from V and 2 bases from J, with 15 bases between. The CDR3 length is 16 residues. The CDR3 bases are TGTGCCAGCAGTTTTAGAACGCTTTCGATCACAGATACGCAGTATTTT. It yields the protein CASSFRTLSITDTQYF.

The V gene is TRBV12-3 or TRBV12-4, the J gene TRBJ2-1; possibly TRBD2 for D (5 bases). The CDR3 has 14 residues. Trimming took off 4 bases at V and 8 bases at J, with 15 bases between the two ends. The CDR3 region is CASSSVGMGYEQFF. CDR3 DNA sequence: TGTGCCAGCAGTTCGGTCGGGATGGGCTATGAGCAGTTCTTC.

The chain uses TRBV21-1 and TRBJ1-2; the tabulated D call, TRBD1, remains unverified against the DNA. TRBV21-1 is tagged as a pseudogene. This CDR3 spans 14 amino acids. CDR3 sequence (DNA): TGTGCCAGCAGCAAAGGGCCTGACAGGGGTTGCTACACCTTC. Encoded protein: CASSKGPDRGCYTF.